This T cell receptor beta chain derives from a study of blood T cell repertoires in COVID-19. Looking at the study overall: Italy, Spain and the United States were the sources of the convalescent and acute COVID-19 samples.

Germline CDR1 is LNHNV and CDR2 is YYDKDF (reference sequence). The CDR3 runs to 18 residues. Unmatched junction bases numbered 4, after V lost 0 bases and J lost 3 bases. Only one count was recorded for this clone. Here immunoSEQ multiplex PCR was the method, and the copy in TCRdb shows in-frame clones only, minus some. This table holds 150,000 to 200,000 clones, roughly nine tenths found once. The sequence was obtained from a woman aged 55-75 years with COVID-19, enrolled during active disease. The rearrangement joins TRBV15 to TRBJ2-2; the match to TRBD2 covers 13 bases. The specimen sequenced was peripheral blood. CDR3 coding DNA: TGTGCCACCAGCAGAGACCTACTAGCGGGAGGGGACACCGGGGAGCTGTTTTTT. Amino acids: CATSRDLLAGGDTGELFF.